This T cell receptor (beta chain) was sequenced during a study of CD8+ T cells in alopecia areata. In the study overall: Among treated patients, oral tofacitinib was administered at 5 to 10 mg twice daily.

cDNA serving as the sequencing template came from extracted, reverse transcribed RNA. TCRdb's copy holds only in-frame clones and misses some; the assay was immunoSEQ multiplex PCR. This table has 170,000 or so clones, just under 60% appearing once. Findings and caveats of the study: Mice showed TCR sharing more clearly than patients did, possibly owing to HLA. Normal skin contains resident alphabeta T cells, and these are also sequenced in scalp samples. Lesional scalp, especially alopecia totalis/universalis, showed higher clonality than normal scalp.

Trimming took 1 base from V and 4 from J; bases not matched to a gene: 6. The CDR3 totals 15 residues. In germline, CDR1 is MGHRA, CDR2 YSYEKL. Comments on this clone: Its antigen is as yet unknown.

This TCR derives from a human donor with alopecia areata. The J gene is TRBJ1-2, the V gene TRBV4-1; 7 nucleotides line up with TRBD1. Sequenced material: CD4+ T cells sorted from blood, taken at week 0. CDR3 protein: CASSQARTGRYGYTF. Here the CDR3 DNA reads TGCGCCAGCAGCCAAGCGAGGACAGGCCGCTATGGCTACACCTTC.